The 12 T cell receptor beta chains in this list originate from one sample, sequenced in a study of Graves' ophthalmopathy and Graves' hyperthyroidism. The authors amplified TCR beta CDR3 regions from RNA transcripts. First-round RT-PCR with HTBI primers preceded a second-round multiplex PCR. From the multiplex PCR reads, TCRdb called clonotypes with MiXCR, one entry per CDR3 protein. This table has some 250,000 distinct CDR3 sequences, less than 55% appearing once. Sequenced: peripheral blood. The source of these receptors is an adult man with Graves' ophthalmopathy.

The V gene is TRBV19, the J gene TRBJ1-1; 11 positions agree with TRBD1. This CDR3 region has 14 residues. Germline V lookup: CDR1 LNHDA, CDR2 SQIVND (reference sequence). V shed 4 bases, J shed 7 bases, and the junction held 5 bases outside the gene matches. CDR3 sequence: CASSRGQGAIEAFF. The CDR3 bases are TGTGCCAGTAGTAGAGGACAGGGGGCGATTGAAGCTTTCTTT.

This clonotype was seen just once. This rearrangement joins TRBV7-3 to TRBJ1-2; 9 bases line up with TRBD1. V dropped 4 bases and J dropped 8; count of bases not matched to a gene: 14. The CDR3 runs 16 residues. Looked up from germline, CDR1 is SGHTA and CDR2 is FQGTGA. CDR3 sequence reads: CASSWRGQGATGGYTF. The CDR3 region has the DNA TGTGCCAGCAGCTGGCGGGGACAGGGAGCAACTGGAGGCTACACCTTC.

The gene calls are TRBV7-8 and TRBJ2-2; TRBD1 agrees at 10 bases. CDR3 length: 17 residues. V dropped 4 bases and J dropped 5; count of bases not matched to a gene: 10. Germline loops: CDR1 SGHVS, CDR2 FQNEAQ. The CDR3 DNA follows: TGTGCCAGCAGCTCGTCCCGGGACAGGGGAGGTACCGGGGAGCTGTTTTTT. This encodes CASSSSRDRGGTGELFF. Full variable domain (missing parts from reference TRBV7-8 and TRBJ2-2): GAGVSQSPRYKVAKRGQDVALRCDPISGHVSLFWYQQALGQGPEFLTYFQNEAQLDKSGLPSDRFFAERPEGSVSTLKIQRTQQEDSAVYLCASSSSRDRGGTGELFFGEGSRLTVL.

This clonotype was seen repeatedly, ten times or more. V gene TRBV29-1 combines with J gene TRBJ1-1; weak D call: TRBD1 (6 bases). V was clipped by 7 bases and J by 2 bases, with 14 bases between them. The CDR3 is 13 amino acids. The germline V gene has CDR1 SQVTM and CDR2 ANQGSEA. The CDR3: CSAGGGTNTEAFF. The CDR3 region has the DNA TGCAGCGCTGGAGGGGGTACAAACACTGAAGCTTTCTTT.

The CDR3 reads CASSGTSGRTDTQYF. CDR3 DNA: TGTGCCAGCAGTGGGACTAGCGGGAGGACCGATACGCAGTATTTT. V and J are TRBV2 and TRBJ1-5; 14 positions agree with TRBD2. The J call is in doubt because the DNA end fits TRBJ2-3 better. The CDR3 has 15 amino acids. CDR1 SNHLY and CDR2 FYNNEI come from the germline V gene.

CDR3 nucleotides: TGTGCCAGCAGCTTAGGGTATGAAAAACTGTTTTTT. Its protein product is CASSLGYEKLFF. The rearrangement joins TRBV2 to TRBJ1-4; D gene uncertain. V lost 6 bases and J 6 bases, leaving 8 bases between the germline ends. This CDR3 has 12 residues. The germline V gene has CDR1 SNHLY and CDR2 FYNNEI.

The CDR3 protein is CASSYFPGTSASTDTQYF. The CDR3 DNA reads TGTGCCAGCAGTTACTTTCCCGGGACTAGCGCCAGCACAGATACGCAGTATTTT. V gene TRBV12-3 or TRBV12-4 combines with J gene TRBJ2-3; 10 nucleotides align to TRBD2. The J segment lost 0 bases and the V segment lost 4 bases, leaving 10 bases of the junction unmatched. The length of the CDR3 is 18 residues.

To note about this clonotype: As the CDR3 is not closed by the conserved phenylalanine or tryptophan, this likely results from a read error. The CDR3 DNA reads TGTGCCAGCAGCTTACGGACGCCGAACACTGAAGCTTTCCTT. This codes for CASSLRTPNTEAFL. The chain couples TRBV7-2 to TRBJ1-1; D is uncertain. The CDR3 length is 14 residues. The V and J ends lost 2 bases and 1 base respectively, with 8 bases between them. Germline loops: CDR1 SGHTA, CDR2 FQGNSA.

Here the CDR3 reads CASSPTGTPKSQPQHF. In DNA form, the CDR3 reads TGTGCCAGCAGTCCTACCGGGACTCCCAAGAGTCAGCCCCAGCATTTT. This chain connects TRBV6-6 to TRBJ1-5, with D perhaps matching TRBD1 (5 bases). Trimming shortened V by 5 bases and J by 6 bases, and 20 bases separated the two germline ends. In germline, CDR1 is MNHNY, CDR2 SVGAGI (reference sequence). This CDR3 has 16 amino acids.

This chain joins TRBV5-1 and TRBJ1-2; D perhaps matches TRBD1 (6 bases). Germline-derived CDR1 and CDR2 are SGHRS and YFSETQ. The CDR3 spans 14 residues. The V and J ends lost 0 bases and 6 bases respectively, with 12 bases between them. The CDR3 spells CASSLESQGDGYTF. CDR3 DNA sequence: TGCGCCAGCAGCTTGGAGTCACAGGGAGATGGCTACACCTTC.

The chain employs TRBV12-3 or TRBV12-4 and TRBJ1-2, with a possible D match to TRBD1 (6 bases). CDR3 size: 12 residues. V gave up 6 bases and J gave up 3 bases, with 8 bases separating them. CDR3 sequence: CASRRGDYGYTF. The CDR3 DNA is TGTGCCAGCAGGAGGGGGGACTATGGCTACACCTTC.

The chain uses TRBV24-1 and TRBJ1-1; a possible D gene is TRBD1 (5 bases). The CDR3 extends over 16 amino acids. V gave up 2 bases and J gave up 1 base, with 13 bases separating them. In germline, CDR1 is KGHDR, CDR2 SFDVKD. CDR3 nucleotide sequence: TGTGCCACCAGTGATTCAGGGTGGGGATCGAACACTGAAGCTTTCTTT. Translation: CATSDSGWGSNTEAFF.